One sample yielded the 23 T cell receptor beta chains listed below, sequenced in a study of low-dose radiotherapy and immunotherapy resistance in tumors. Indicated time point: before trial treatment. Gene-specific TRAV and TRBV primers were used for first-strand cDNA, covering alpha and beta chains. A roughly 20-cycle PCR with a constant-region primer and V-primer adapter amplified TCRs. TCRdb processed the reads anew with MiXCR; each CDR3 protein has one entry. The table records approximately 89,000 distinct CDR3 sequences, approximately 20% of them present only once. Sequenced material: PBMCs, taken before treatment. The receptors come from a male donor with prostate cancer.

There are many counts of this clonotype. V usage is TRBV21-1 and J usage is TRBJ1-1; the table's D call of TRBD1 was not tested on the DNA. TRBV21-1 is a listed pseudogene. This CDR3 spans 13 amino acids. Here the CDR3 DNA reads TGTGCCAGCAGCAGACAGGGATGTGGGGAAGCTTTCTTT. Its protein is CASSRQGCGEAFF.

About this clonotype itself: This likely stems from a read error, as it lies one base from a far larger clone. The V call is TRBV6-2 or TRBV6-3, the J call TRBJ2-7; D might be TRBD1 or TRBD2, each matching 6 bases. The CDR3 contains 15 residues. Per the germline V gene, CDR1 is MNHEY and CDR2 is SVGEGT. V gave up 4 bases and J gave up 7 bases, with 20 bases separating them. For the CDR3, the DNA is TGTGCCAGCAGTTTTGGGGGGCCCGCCTACAATGAGCAGTACTTC. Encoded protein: CASSFGGPAYNEQYF.

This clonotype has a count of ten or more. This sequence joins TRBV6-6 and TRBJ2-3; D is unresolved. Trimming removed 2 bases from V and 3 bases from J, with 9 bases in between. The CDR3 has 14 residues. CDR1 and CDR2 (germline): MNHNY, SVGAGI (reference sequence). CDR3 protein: CASSYGVTTDTQYF. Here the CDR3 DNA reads TGTGCCAGCAGTTACGGGGTAACAACAGATACGCAGTATTTT.

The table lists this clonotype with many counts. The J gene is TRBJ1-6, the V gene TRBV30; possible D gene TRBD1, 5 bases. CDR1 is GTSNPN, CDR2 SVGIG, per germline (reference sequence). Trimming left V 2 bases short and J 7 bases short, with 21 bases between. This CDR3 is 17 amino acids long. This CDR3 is CAWSNGGGIFLNSPLHF. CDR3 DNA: TGTGCCTGGAGTAATGGGGGGGGGATTTTTCTGAATTCACCCCTCCACTTT.

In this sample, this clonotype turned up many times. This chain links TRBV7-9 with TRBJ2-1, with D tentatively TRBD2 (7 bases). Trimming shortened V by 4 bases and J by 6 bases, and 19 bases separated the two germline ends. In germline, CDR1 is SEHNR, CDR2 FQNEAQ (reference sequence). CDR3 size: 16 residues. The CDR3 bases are TGTGCCAGCAGCTCCTCAGGGGCGGGAGTTTCCAATGAGCAGTTCTTC. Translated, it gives CASSSSGAGVSNEQFF.

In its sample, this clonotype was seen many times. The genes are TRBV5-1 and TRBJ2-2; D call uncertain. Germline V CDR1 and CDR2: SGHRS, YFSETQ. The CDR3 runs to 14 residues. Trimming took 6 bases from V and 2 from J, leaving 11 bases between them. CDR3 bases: TGCGCCAGCATTGGGGAAAGAAACACCGGGGAGCTGTTTTTT. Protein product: CASIGERNTGELFF.

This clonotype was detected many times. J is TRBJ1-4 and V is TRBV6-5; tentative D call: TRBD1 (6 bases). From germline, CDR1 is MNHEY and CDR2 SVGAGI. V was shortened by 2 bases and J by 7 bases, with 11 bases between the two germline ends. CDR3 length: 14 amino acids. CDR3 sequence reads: CASSYGRGAEKLFF. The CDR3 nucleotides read TGTGCCAGCAGTTACGGCAGGGGCGCTGAAAAACTGTTTTTT.

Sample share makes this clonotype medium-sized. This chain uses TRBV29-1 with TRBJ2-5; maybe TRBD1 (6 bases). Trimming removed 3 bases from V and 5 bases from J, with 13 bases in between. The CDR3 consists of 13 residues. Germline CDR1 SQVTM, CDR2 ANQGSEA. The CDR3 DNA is TGCAGCGTTGACGGCAGGGGTTGGGAGACCCAGTACTTC. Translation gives CSVDGRGWETQYF.

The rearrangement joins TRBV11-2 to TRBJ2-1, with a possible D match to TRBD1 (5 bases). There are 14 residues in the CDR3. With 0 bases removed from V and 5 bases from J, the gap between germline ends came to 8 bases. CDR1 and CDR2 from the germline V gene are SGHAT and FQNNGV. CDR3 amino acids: CASSLDQGHNEQFF. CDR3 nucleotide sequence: TGTGCCAGCAGCTTAGATCAGGGCCACAATGAGCAGTTCTTC. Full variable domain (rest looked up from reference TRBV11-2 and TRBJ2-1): EAGVAQSPRYKIIEKRQSVAFWCNPISGHATLYWYQQILGQGPKLLIQFQNNGVVDDSQLPKDRFSAERLKGVDSTLKIQPAKLEDSAVYLCASSLDQGHNEQFFGPGTRLTVL.

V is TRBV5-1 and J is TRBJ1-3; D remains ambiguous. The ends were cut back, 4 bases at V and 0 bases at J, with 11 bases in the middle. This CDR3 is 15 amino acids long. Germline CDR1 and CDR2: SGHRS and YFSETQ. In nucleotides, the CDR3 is TGCGCCAGCAGCCTGGAATCAGACTCTGGAAACACCATATATTTT. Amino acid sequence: CASSLESDSGNTIYF. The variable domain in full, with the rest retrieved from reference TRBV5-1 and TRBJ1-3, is KAGVTQTPRYLIKTRGQQVTLSCSPISGHRSVSWYQQTPGQGLQFLFEYFSETQRNKGNFPGRFSGRQFSNSRSEMNVSTLELGDSALYLCASSLESDSGNTIYFGEGSWLTVV.

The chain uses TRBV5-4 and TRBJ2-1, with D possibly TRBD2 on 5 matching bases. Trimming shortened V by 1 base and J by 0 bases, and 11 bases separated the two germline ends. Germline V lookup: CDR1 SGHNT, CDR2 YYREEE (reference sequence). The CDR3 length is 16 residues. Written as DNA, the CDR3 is TGTGCCAGCAGCTTGTTGGCGGGCCCCTCCTACAATGAGCAGTTCTTC. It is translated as CASSLLAGPSYNEQFF.

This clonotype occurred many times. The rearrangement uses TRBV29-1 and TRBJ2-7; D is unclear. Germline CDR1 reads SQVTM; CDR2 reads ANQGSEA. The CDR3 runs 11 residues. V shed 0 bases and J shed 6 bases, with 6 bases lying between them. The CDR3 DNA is TGCAGCGTTGAAGATCAGGTCGAGCAGTACTTC. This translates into CSVEDQVEQYF.

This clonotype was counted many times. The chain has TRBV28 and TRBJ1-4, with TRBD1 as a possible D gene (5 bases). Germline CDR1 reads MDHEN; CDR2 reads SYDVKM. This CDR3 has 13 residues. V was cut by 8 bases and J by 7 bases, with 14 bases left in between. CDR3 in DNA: TGTGCCAGCTTCGACAGTGGGGGTGAAAAACTGTTTTTT. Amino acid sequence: CASFDSGGEKLFF.

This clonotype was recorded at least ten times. The DNA for the CDR3 is TGTGCCAGCAGCGTGTCAGGGGGCGCCGGCGGGGAGCTGTTTTTT. Translated: CASSVSGGAGGELFF. The V call is TRBV9, the J call TRBJ2-2; 8 bases are a match to TRBD1. The CDR3 is 15 residues long. Germline lookup yields CDR1 SGDLS and CDR2 YYNGEE. Losses at the gene ends were 2 bases for V and 7 bases for J; bases not matched to a gene: 7.

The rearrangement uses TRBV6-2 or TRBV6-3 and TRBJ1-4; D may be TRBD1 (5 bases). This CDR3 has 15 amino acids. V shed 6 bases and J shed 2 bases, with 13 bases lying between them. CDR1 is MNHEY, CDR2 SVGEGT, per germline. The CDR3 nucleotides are TGTGCCAGCAGATACCAGGGCGGGACTAATGAAAAACTGTTTTTT. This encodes CASRYQGGTNEKLFF.

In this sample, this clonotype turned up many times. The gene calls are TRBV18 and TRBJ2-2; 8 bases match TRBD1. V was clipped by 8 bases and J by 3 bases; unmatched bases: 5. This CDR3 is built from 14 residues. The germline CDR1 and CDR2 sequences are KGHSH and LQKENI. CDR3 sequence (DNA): TGTGCCAGCAACGGACAGGGATACACCGGGGAGCTGTTTTTT. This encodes CASNGQGYTGELFF.

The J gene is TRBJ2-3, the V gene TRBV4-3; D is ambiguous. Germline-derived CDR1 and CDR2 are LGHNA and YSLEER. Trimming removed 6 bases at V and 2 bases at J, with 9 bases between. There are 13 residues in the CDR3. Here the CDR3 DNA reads TGCGCCAGCAGTCTCTTTTTCACAGATACGCAGTATTTT. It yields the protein CASSLFFTDTQYF.

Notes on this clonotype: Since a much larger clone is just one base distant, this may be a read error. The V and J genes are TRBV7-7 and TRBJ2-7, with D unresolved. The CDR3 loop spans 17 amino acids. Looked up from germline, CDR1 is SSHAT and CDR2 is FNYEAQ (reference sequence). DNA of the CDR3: TGTGCTAGCATCTTGGAAGGTGTGTGGGTGCGGCCCTACGAGCAGTACTTC. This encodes CASILEGVWVRPYEQYF.

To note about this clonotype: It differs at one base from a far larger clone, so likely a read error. CDR3 in amino acids: CASATHDTEAFF. CDR3 DNA sequence: TGTGCCAGCGCCACCCACGACACTGAAGCTTTCTTT. This sequence joins TRBV11-2 and TRBJ1-1; D call uncertain. This CDR3 is built from 12 residues. Germline V lookup: CDR1 SGHAT, CDR2 FQNNGV. The V end was cut by 8 bases, the J end by 3 bases, with 10 bases between. Variable domain in full (rest from reference TRBV11-2 and TRBJ1-1): EAGVAQSPRYKIIEKRQSVAFWCNPISGHATLYWYQQILGQGPKLLIQFQNNGVVDDSQLPKDRFSAERLKGVDSTLKIQPAKLEDSAVYLCASATHDTEAFFGQGTRLTVV.

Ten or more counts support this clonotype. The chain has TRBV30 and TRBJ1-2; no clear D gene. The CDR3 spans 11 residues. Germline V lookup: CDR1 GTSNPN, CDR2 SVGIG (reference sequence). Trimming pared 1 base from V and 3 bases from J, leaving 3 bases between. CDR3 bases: TGTGCCTGGAGTGGAGACTATGGCTACACCTTC. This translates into CAWSGDYGYTF.

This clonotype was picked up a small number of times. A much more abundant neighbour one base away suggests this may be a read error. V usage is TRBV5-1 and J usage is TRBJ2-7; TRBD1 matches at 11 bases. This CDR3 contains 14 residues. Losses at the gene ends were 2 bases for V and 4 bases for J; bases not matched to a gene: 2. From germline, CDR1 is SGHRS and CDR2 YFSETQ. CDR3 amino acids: CASSFGTGGYEQYF. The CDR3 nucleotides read TGCGCCAGCAGCTTTGGGACAGGGGGTTACGAGCAGTACTTC. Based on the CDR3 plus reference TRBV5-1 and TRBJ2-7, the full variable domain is KAGVTQTPRYLIKTRGQQVTLSCSPISGHRSVSWYQQTPGQGLQFLFEYFSETQRNKGNFPGRFSGRQFSNSRSEMNVSTLELGDSALYLCASSFGTGGYEQYFGPGTRLTVT.

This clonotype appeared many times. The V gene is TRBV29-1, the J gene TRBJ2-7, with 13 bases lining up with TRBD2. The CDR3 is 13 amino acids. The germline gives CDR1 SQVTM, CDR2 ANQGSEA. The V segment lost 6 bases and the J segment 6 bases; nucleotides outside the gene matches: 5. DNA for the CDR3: TGCAGCGTCGGACTAGCGGGAGTCGGCGAGCAGTACTTC. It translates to CSVGLAGVGEQYF.

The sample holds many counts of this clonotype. In DNA form, the CDR3 reads TGTGCCTGGAGTGTTCTCTTGTTACAGGAAACCTACGAGCAGTACTTC. Encoded protein: CAWSVLLLQETYEQYF. The V call is TRBV30, the J call TRBJ2-7; possibly TRBD1 for D (5 bases). The CDR3 has 16 amino acids. Germline V gives CDR1 GTSNPN, CDR2 SVGIG (reference sequence). Trimming removed 0 bases at V and 2 bases at J, with 17 bases between.